Below are 2 T cell receptor beta chains sequenced from a single sample in a study of blood T cell repertoires in COVID-19. The assay was immunoSEQ multiplex PCR, and TCRdb's table has in-frame clones only and misses some. The sample consists of about 120,000 clones, about 84% of them appearing once. The specimen was peripheral blood. The receptor set was obtained from a man in his sixties with acute or convalescent COVID-19.

J is TRBJ2-1 and V is TRBV11-2, with 12 nucleotides matching TRBD2. The J segment lost 7 bases and the V segment lost 5 bases, leaving 6 bases of the junction unmatched. The CDR3 covers 15 residues. Looked up from germline, CDR1 is SGHAT and CDR2 is FQNNGV. The CDR3: CASSAGLAGVNEQFF. Here the CDR3 DNA reads TGTGCCAGCAGCGCGGGACTAGCGGGTGTGAATGAGCAGTTCTTC.

Here the CDR3 DNA reads TGTGCCAGTAGTATGGGGCAGCTACCACACTATGGCTACACCTTC. Translated, it gives CASSMGQLPHYGYTF. The rearrangement joins TRBV19 to TRBJ1-2; possible D gene TRBD1, 5 bases. The CDR3 spans 15 residues. Trimming shortened V by 3 bases and J by 3 bases, and 14 bases separated the two germline ends. Germline-derived CDR1 and CDR2 are LNHDA and SQIVND (reference sequence).